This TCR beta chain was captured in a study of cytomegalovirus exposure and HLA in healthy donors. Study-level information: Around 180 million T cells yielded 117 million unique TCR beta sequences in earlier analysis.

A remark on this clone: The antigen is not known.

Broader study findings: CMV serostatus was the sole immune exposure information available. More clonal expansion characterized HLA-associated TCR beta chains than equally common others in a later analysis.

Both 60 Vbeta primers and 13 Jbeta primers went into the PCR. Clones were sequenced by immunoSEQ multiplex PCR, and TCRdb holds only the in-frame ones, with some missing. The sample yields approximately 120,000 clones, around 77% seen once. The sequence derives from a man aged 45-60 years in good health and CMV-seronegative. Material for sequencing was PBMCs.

The CDR3 nucleotides are TGTGCTAGTGGTCGACAGGCCCCAGCAGATACGCAGTATTTT. Protein: CASGRQAPADTQYF. The V gene is TRBV12-5, the J gene TRBJ2-3; D possibly corresponds to TRBD1 (6 bases). From germline, CDR1 is LGHNT and CDR2 FRNRAP. The CDR3 covers 14 residues. Trimming cost V 5 bases and J 4 bases, with 13 bases left between them.